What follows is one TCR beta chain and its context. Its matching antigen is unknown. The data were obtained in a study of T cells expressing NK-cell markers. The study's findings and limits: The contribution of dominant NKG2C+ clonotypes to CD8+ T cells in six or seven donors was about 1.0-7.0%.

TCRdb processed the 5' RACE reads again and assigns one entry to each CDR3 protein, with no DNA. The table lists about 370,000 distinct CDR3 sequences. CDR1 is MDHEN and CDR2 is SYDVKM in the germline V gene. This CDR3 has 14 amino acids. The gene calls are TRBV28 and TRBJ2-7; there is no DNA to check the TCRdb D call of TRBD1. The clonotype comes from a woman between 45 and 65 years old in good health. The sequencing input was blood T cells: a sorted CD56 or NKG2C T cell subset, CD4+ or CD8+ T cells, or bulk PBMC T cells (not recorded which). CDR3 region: CASRAQGARYEQYF.